This record concerns one TCR beta chain sequence. The sample is drawn from a study of blood T cell repertoires in COVID-19. Study-wide context: Acute and convalescent COVID-19 specimens originated in the United States, Italy and Spain. Sources were T cells, B-cell-depleted T cells, or PBMCs; the material itself was cDNA or gDNA.

Original data processing: Estimation of nucleated cell counts relied on the amplification of reference gene primers. Produced via immunoSEQ multiplex PCR; TCRdb's table is partial and in-frame only. The DNA gave D and trimming, while V, J and clone size come from that table. This table has roughly 150,000 clones, 75% to 90% appearing once. The length of the CDR3 is 14 residues. V trimming: 2 bases; J trimming: 1 base; junction bases outside the gene matches: 4. CDR1 is GTSNPN, CDR2 SVGIG, per germline (reference sequence). The chain couples TRBV30 to TRBJ2-5, with 7 positions matching TRBD1. This sequence was found in an elderly woman with active or convalescent COVID-19. Material for sequencing was peripheral blood. The chain's CDR3 is CAWSRGRPQETQYF. The DNA for the CDR3 is TGTGCCTGGAGTAGGGGGCGCCCCCAAGAGACCCAGTACTTC.